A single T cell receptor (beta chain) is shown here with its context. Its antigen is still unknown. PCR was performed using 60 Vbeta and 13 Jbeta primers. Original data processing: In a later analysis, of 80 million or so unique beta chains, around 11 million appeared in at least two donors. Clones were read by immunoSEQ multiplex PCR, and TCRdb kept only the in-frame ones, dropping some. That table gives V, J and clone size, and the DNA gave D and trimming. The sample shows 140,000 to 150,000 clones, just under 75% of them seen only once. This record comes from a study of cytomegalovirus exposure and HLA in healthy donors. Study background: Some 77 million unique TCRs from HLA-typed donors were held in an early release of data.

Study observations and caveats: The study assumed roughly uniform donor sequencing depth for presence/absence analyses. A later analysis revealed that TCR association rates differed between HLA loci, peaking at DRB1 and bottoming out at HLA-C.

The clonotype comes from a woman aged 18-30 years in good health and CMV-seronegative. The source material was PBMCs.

The CDR3 is CASSPGLAGGPTDTQYF. In nucleotides, the CDR3 is TGTGCCAGCTCACCGGGACTAGCGGGGGGGCCCACAGATACGCAGTATTTT. This chain connects TRBV18 to TRBJ2-3, with 16 bases aligning to TRBD2. CDR3 length: 17 residues. V trimming: 3 bases; J trimming: 2 bases; junction bases outside the gene matches: 2. The germline V gene encodes CDR1 KGHSH and CDR2 LQKENI.